These 20 T cell receptor beta chains share one sample of origin, sequenced in a study of T cells expressing NK-cell markers. TCRdb re-called the 5' RACE reads, yielding one record per CDR3 amino acid sequence without DNA. This listing includes some 500,000 distinct CDR3 sequences. Specimen: blood T cells: a sorted CD56 or NKG2C T cell subset, CD4+ or CD8+ T cells, or bulk PBMC T cells (not recorded which). These receptors were collected from a woman aged 45-59 years in good health.

J is TRBJ2-7 and V is TRBV10-2. Per the germline V gene, CDR1 is WSHSY and CDR2 is SAAADI. This CDR3 is built from 12 residues. The CDR3: CASSESSPQQYF.

The chain combines TRBV24-1 with TRBJ2-3; no DNA is available, so the TRBD1 call from TCRdb remains unchecked. This CDR3 is 15 amino acids long. Germline V lookup: CDR1 KGHDR, CDR2 SFDVKD. Here the CDR3 reads CATSDPAQAAYTQYF.

This chain joins TRBV12-3 or TRBV12-4 and TRBJ1-3. The CDR3 contains 13 residues. CDR3 sequence: CASLGSGRNTIYF.

The chain employs TRBV10-3 and TRBJ1-2; lacking DNA, the TRBD1 call made by TCRdb goes unchecked. The germline V gene encodes CDR1 ENHRY and CDR2 SYGVKD. This CDR3 is built from 14 residues. The CDR3 sequence is CAINRDRELGGYTF.

This chain connects TRBV18 to TRBJ2-1; TCRdb designates TRBD2, a call that cannot be tested without DNA. CDR1 and CDR2 (germline): KGHSH, LQKENI. The length of the CDR3 is 15 residues. CDR3 amino acids: CASSPGGLADNEQFF.

V usage is TRBV5-1 and J usage is TRBJ2-3; TCRdb proposes TRBD2, but this gene call is untestable without DNA. This CDR3 spans 16 amino acids. Germline V gene lookup returns CDR1 SGHRS and CDR2 YFSETQ. CDR3 protein: CASRGPGLAGRNTQYF.

The chain joins TRBV19 to TRBJ2-5; TCRdb indicates TRBD1, and absent DNA this call remains unverified. The CDR3 covers 16 residues. Germline-derived CDR1 and CDR2 are LNHDA and SQIVND (reference sequence). The CDR3 reads CASRPDRGRAQETQYF. The variable domain in full, completed from reference TRBV19 and TRBJ2-5, reads DGGITQSPKYLFRKEGQNVTLSCEQNLNHDAMYWYRQDPGQGLRLIYYSQIVNDFQKGDIAEGYSVSREKKESFPLTVTSAQKNPTAFYLCASRPDRGRAQETQYFGPGTRLLVL.

The V call is TRBV2, the J call TRBJ2-5; no DNA is available, so the TRBD1 call from TCRdb remains unchecked. CDR3 length: 13 amino acids. Germline V lookup: CDR1 SNHLY, CDR2 FYNNEI. CDR3 in amino acids: CASSEGLGQGPYF.

The gene calls are TRBV28 and TRBJ2-7; TCRdb's assignment of TRBD2 cannot be checked, as there is no DNA. CDR1 MDHEN and CDR2 SYDVKM come from the germline V gene. This CDR3 comprises 12 residues. CDR3: CASISGRYEQYF.

V usage is TRBV2 and J usage is TRBJ2-2; TCRdb picks TRBD1, but there is no DNA to check that call. The germline gives CDR1 SNHLY, CDR2 FYNNEI. The CDR3 sequence is 14 residues long. The CDR3 loop reads CASIQEGVPGELFF.

J is TRBJ2-7 and V is TRBV12-5; TCRdb's D call, TRBD2, is unchecked because there is no DNA. The CDR3 loop spans 15 amino acids. Per the germline V gene, CDR1 is LGHNT and CDR2 is FRNRAP. Here the CDR3 reads CASGLSGSRSYEQYF.

This sequence joins TRBV12-3 or TRBV12-4 and TRBJ1-5. CDR3 length equals 15 residues. CDR3 amino acids: CASSLRVGLAQPQHF.

V usage is TRBV24-1 and J usage is TRBJ2-7. The CDR3 extends over 11 amino acids. The germline V gene has CDR1 KGHDR and CDR2 SFDVKD. CDR3 protein: CATSLEGIQYF.

This chain links TRBV2 with TRBJ1-5; TCRdb gives TRBD1 as the D gene, but with no DNA this cannot be confirmed. Germline CDR1 and CDR2: SNHLY and FYNNEI. There are 14 residues in the CDR3. CDR3 protein: CASIPNLGEQPQHF.

The CDR3 loop is CASSYLPTSGVRDEQFF. This chain connects TRBV6-2 or TRBV6-3 to TRBJ2-1; TCRdb designates TRBD2, a call that cannot be tested without DNA. Germline V CDR1 and CDR2: MNHEY, SVGEGT. The CDR3 consists of 17 residues.

This chain uses TRBV4-1 with TRBJ2-3; TCRdb proposes TRBD1, but this gene call is untestable without DNA. The CDR3 covers 15 residues. Germline CDR1 reads MGHRA; CDR2 reads YSYEKL. The CDR3 reads CASSQDGWTGNTQYF.

The CDR3 loop is CATSREISGLRDEQFF. V gene TRBV15 combines with J gene TRBJ2-1; TCRdb reports TRBD2, a call that lacks DNA to check it against. CDR1 and CDR2 from the germline V gene are LNHNV and YYDKDF (reference sequence). CDR3 length equals 16 residues.

The J gene is TRBJ2-4, the V gene TRBV20-1; lacking DNA, the TRBD2 call made by TCRdb goes unchecked. CDR1 and CDR2 (germline): DFQATT, SNEGSKA (reference sequence). The CDR3 totals 13 residues. The CDR3 protein is CSASEARENIQYF.

V gene TRBV11-1 combines with J gene TRBJ2-2; no DNA is available, so the TRBD2 call from TCRdb remains unchecked. This CDR3 comprises 16 residues. CDR1 is SGHAT and CDR2 is FQDESV in the germline V gene (reference sequence). This chain's CDR3 is CASSPSWGAATGELFF.

CDR3 sequence: CASSQVLAEQFF. The gene calls are TRBV4-1 and TRBJ2-1. CDR1 is MGHRA, CDR2 YSYEKL, per germline. This CDR3 is built from 12 residues.